The 16 T cell receptor beta chains below come from one sample, sequenced in a study of OX40 agonist ivuxolimab in advanced cancers. Sequencing was performed with immunoSEQ multiplex PCR; in TCRdb, only in-frame clones are kept and a portion is missing. The sample lists 70,000 to 75,000 clones, roughly 86% occurring once. Sequences were derived from CD4+ or CD8+ T cells sorted from blood, sampled in a trial of the OX40 agonist ivuxolimab. The receptors here all came from an adult with an advanced solid tumor such as melanoma, head and neck, liver or kidney cancer.

V gene TRBV18 combines with J gene TRBJ1-1; D remains ambiguous. Trimming left V 5 bases short and J 3 bases short, with 13 bases between. Per germline, CDR1 KGHSH and CDR2 LQKENI. CDR3 length equals 14 residues. The CDR3 bases are TGTGCCAGCTCATTCAACCGGGCGGACACTGAAGCTTTCTTT. Its protein product is CASSFNRADTEAFF.

The rearrangement joins TRBV7-2 to TRBJ2-7; D is unresolved. The CDR3 is 12 residues long. V dropped 1 base and J dropped 6 bases, with 7 bases sitting between them. The germline gives CDR1 SGHTA, CDR2 FQGNSA. The CDR3 sequence: CASSLDRSEQYF. CDR3 coding DNA: TGTGCCAGCAGCTTAGACAGAAGCGAGCAGTACTTC. Supplemented by reference TRBV7-2 and TRBJ2-7, the full variable domain reads GAGVSQSPSNKVTEKGKDVELRCDPISGHTALYWYRQSLGQGLEFLIYFQGNSAPDKSGLPSDRFSAERTGGSVSTLTIQRTQQEDSAVYLCASSLDRSEQYFGPGTRLTVT.

The genes are TRBV6-5 and TRBJ2-1, with TRBD2 as a possible D gene (5 bases). Deletions cut 3 bases from V and 5 bases from J, with 8 bases between. This CDR3 region has 13 residues. Germline CDR1 reads MNHEY; CDR2 reads SVGAGI. For the CDR3, the DNA is TGTGCCAGCAGTTATAAGGGAGACAATGAGCAGTTCTTC. Protein sequence: CASSYKGDNEQFF.

The chain is built from TRBV19 and TRBJ2-5; 7 bases agree with TRBD1. This CDR3 spans 16 amino acids. Trimming at V came to 4 bases and at J to 5 bases, leaving 13 bases not matched to a gene. Germline V gene sequence: CDR1 LNHDA, CDR2 SQIVND (reference sequence). The CDR3 spells CASSSGGSPRGETQYF. In DNA, the CDR3 is TGTGCCAGTAGTAGCGGTGGTAGCCCCAGGGGGGAGACCCAGTACTTC.

This clone was detected a few times. The rearrangement links TRBV6-1 to TRBJ2-2, with TRBD1 as a possible D gene (6 bases). The length of the CDR3 is 14 residues. From germline, CDR1 is MNHNS and CDR2 SASEGT. Between the trimmed V and J ends, which lost 5 bases and 2 bases, there was a span of 9 bases. CDR3 region: CASSSDRNTGELFF. The CDR3 DNA reads TGTGCCAGCAGTTCGGACAGAAACACCGGGGAGCTGTTTTTT.

The chain recombines TRBV11-3 with TRBJ2-1; D remains ambiguous. The CDR3 totals 13 residues. Trimming shortened V by 4 bases and J by 9 bases, and 13 bases separated the two germline ends. The germline V gene encodes CDR1 SGHNT and CDR2 YENEEA. CDR3 DNA: TGTGCCAGCAGCTCCCTCGTTGAAGGTGAGCAGTTCTTC. It codes for CASSSLVEGEQFF.

The CDR3 protein is CASGTGDDTQYF. Here the CDR3 DNA reads TGTGCCAGTGGGACAGGGGACGATACGCAGTATTTT. The chain joins TRBV19 to TRBJ2-3; 10 positions match TRBD1. Trimming took 8 bases from V and 6 from J; bases not matched to a gene: 2. The CDR3 sequence is 12 residues long. Per the germline V gene, CDR1 is LNHDA and CDR2 is SQIVND (reference sequence).

The rearrangement joins TRBV6-4 to TRBJ1-3; D remains unclear. CDR1 and CDR2 (germline): MRHNA, SNTAGT. V lost 0 bases and J 4 bases, leaving 4 bases between the germline ends. The CDR3 is made up of 13 amino acids. As DNA, the CDR3 is TGTGCCAGCAGTGACTCATGGGGAAACACCATATATTTT. Translation gives CASSDSWGNTIYF.

A note on this clone: Other DNA sequences in the sample encode the same CDR3. This chain links TRBV9 with TRBJ2-1, with a tentative D call TRBD2 (5 bases). The CDR3 sequence is 15 residues long. Looked up from germline, CDR1 is SGDLS and CDR2 is YYNGEE. Deletions cut 0 bases from V and 0 bases from J, with 7 bases between. As DNA, the CDR3 is TGTGCCAGCAGCGTAGGGGAGAGCTCCTACAATGAGCAGTTCTTC. This sequence encodes CASSVGESSYNEQFF.

J is TRBJ2-2 and V is TRBV4-3; D gene uncertain. Between the trimmed V and J ends, which lost 0 bases and 4 bases, there was a span of 12 bases. The germline V gene encodes CDR1 LGHNA and CDR2 YSLEER. This CDR3 is 16 amino acids long. In nucleotides, the CDR3 is TGCGCCAGCAGCCAAGATGACAAGGGCGGCACCGGGGAGCTGTTTTTT. It yields the protein CASSQDDKGGTGELFF.

The rearrangement joins TRBV6-1 to TRBJ1-4; a weak D match, TRBD1 (5 bases). The V end was cut by 1 base, the J end by 6 bases, with 9 bases between. Germline CDR1 and CDR2: MNHNS and SASEGT. The CDR3 contains 14 residues. Written as DNA, the CDR3 is TGTGCCAGCAGTGAAGGAGGGGTGGATGAAAAACTGTTTTTT. It codes for CASSEGGVDEKLFF.

This clone was detected only a few times. The rearrangement links TRBV19 to TRBJ2-7; D ambiguous. Trimming shortened V by 5 bases and J by 3 bases, and 17 bases separated the two germline ends. Per the germline V gene, CDR1 is LNHDA and CDR2 is SQIVND (reference sequence). The CDR3 is 15 residues long. The CDR3 sequence is CASSLPGSDHYEQYF. In DNA form, the CDR3 reads TGTGCCAGTAGTCTCCCCGGAAGCGATCACTACGAGCAGTACTTC.

The chain is built from TRBV6-6 and TRBJ2-3; D not resolved. Germline lookup yields CDR1 MNHNY and CDR2 SVGAGI (reference sequence). The length of the CDR3 is 14 residues. V was trimmed by 5 bases and J by 2 bases, leaving 11 bases between them. CDR3 coding DNA: TGTGCCAGCAGTGCCAAAAAAAACACAGATACGCAGTATTTT. This translates into CASSAKKNTDTQYF.

The chain has TRBV11-1 and TRBJ2-1, with TRBD2 identical over 9 bases. The length of the CDR3 is 18 residues. Germline V gene sequence: CDR1 SGHAT, CDR2 FQDESV (reference sequence). The ends lost 1 base at V and 0 bases at J; junction bases unmatched: 7. The chain's CDR3 is CASSLGAGGPISYNEQFF. CDR3 in DNA: TGTGCCAGCAGCTTAGGAGCGGGAGGACCAATCTCCTACAATGAGCAGTTCTTC.

This chain connects TRBV25-1 to TRBJ1-1; D remains ambiguous. The CDR3 totals 14 residues. V was pared by 6 bases and J by 3 bases, with 14 bases between. Germline CDR1 and CDR2: MGHDK and SYGVNS. CDR3 in amino acids: CASRAEQTYTEAFF. The CDR3 DNA reads TGTGCCAGCAGAGCCGAACAGACCTACACTGAAGCTTTCTTT.

J is TRBJ1-1 and V is TRBV5-6; D is possibly TRBD1 (5 bases). Per germline, CDR1 SGHDT and CDR2 YYEEEE. V lost 7 bases and J 5 bases, leaving 12 bases between the germline ends. There are 12 residues in the CDR3. The CDR3 here is CASHQGLTEAFF. Written as DNA, the CDR3 is TGTGCCAGCCACCAGGGATTGACTGAAGCTTTCTTT.